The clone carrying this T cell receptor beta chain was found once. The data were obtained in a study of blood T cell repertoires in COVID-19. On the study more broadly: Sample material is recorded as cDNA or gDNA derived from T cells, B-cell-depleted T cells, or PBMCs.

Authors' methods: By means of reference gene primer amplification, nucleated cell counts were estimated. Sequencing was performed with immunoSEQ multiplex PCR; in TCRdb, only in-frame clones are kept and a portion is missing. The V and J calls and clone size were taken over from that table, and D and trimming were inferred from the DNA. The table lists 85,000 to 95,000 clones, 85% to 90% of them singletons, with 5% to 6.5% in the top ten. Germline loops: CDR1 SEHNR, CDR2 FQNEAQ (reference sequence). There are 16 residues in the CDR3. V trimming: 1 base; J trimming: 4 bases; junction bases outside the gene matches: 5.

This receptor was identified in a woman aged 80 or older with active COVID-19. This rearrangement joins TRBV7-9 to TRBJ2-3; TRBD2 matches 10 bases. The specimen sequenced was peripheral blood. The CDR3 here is CASSLGLAGAPDTQYF. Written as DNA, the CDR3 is TGTGCCAGCAGCTTAGGCCTAGCGGGAGCCCCAGATACGCAGTATTTT.